This record concerns one T cell receptor (beta chain) sequence. The sample originates from a study of blood T cell repertoires in COVID-19. In the study overall: Specimens from acute and convalescent COVID-19 originated in the United States, Italy and Spain.

Trimming removed 5 bases from V and 1 base from J; junction bases left unmatched: 13. In germline, CDR1 is MNHEY, CDR2 SVGEGT. CDR3 size: 17 residues. TCRdb's copy holds only in-frame clones and misses some; the assay was immunoSEQ multiplex PCR. The table lists 310,000 or so clones, around 87% of them singletons. Sample: peripheral blood. The chain is built from TRBV6-2 or TRBV6-3 and TRBJ1-1; 7 bases align to TRBD1. The receptor was derived from a woman in her thirties who had recovered from COVID-19. The CDR3 nucleotides are TGTGCCAGCAGTACCCAGAGGGGGCTCCCAGCGAACACTGAAGCTTTCTTT. Its protein product is CASSTQRGLPANTEAFF.